The rows below give T cell receptor beta chains drawn from one sample of a study of PD-1 blockade in classical Hodgkin lymphoma. TCRdb's table, derived via immunoSEQ multiplex PCR, lists solely in-frame clones and lacks some. The repertoire holds under 95,000 clones, with 85% to 95% as singletons. Material: peripheral blood mononuclear cells (PBMCs), obtained at baseline. These receptors were taken from a human donor with classical Hodgkin lymphoma. Each CDR3 is given with its conserved first and last residue. Fields, in order: CDR3 protein, CDR3 DNA, clone size, J gene, V gene, D gene. A D gene is named only where the DNA matches it firmly. Not every row has a clone size; where given, it reads once, few, many or a size class.

CDR3aa: CASRFGTGGTDTQYF
CDR3nt: TGTGCCAGCAGATTTGGGACAGGGGGCACAGATACGCAGTATTTT
abundance: .
j_gene: TRBJ2-3
v_gene: TRBV27
d_gene: TRBD1

CDR3aa: CASSQDWGGLIDEQYF
CDR3nt: TGCGCCAGCAGCCAAGATTGGGGGGGACTAATCGACGAGCAGTACTTC
abundance: .
j_gene: TRBJ2-7
v_gene: TRBV4-3
d_gene: TRBD2

CDR3aa: CASRGRQPQHF
CDR3nt: TGTGCCAGCAGGGGACGGCAGCCCCAGCATTTT
abundance: .
j_gene: TRBJ1-5
v_gene: TRBV6-5
d_gene: .

CDR3aa: CASSGGAEKLFF
CDR3nt: TGTGCCAGCAGTGGCGGCGCGGAAAAACTGTTTTTT
abundance: .
j_gene: TRBJ1-4
v_gene: TRBV2
d_gene: .

CDR3aa: CASSRLAGPYNEQFF
CDR3nt: TGTGCCAGCTCACGACTAGCGGGCCCCTACAATGAGCAGTTCTTC
abundance: .
j_gene: TRBJ2-1
v_gene: TRBV18
d_gene: TRBD2

CDR3aa: CAISRQNTGGAGNQPQHF
CDR3nt: TGTGCCATCAGCCGACAAAACACAGGGGGCGCGGGCAATCAGCCCCAGCATTTT
abundance: .
j_gene: TRBJ1-5
v_gene: TRBV10-3
d_gene: TRBD1

CDR3aa: CASSWGAGTENQPQHF
CDR3nt: TGTGCCAGCAGCTGGGGAGCCGGGACAGAGAATCAGCCCCAGCATTTT
abundance: .
j_gene: TRBJ1-5
v_gene: TRBV5-6
d_gene: TRBD1

CDR3aa: CASSLTLVETQYF
CDR3nt: TGTGCCAGCAGCTTAACTCTAGTAGAGACCCAGTACTTC
abundance: few
j_gene: TRBJ2-5
v_gene: TRBV7-9
d_gene: .

CDR3aa: CASSVGGGQGRGDEQFF
CDR3nt: TGTGCCAGCAGCGTAGGTGGGGGACAGGGGAGGGGTGATGAGCAGTTCTTC
abundance: .
j_gene: TRBJ2-1
v_gene: TRBV9
d_gene: TRBD1

CDR3aa: CASSATTREQYF
CDR3nt: TGTGCCAGTAGTGCGACTACACGCGAGCAGTACTTC
abundance: .
j_gene: TRBJ2-7
v_gene: TRBV19
d_gene: .

CDR3aa: CASSSEGEGQGTQYF
CDR3nt: TGTGCCAGCAGCTCCGAAGGGGAGGGCCAAGGGACCCAGTACTTC
abundance: .
j_gene: TRBJ2-5
v_gene: TRBV7-9
d_gene: TRBD2